This T cell receptor beta chain emerged from a study of T cells after yellow fever vaccination. Across the whole study: SMART-Seq v4 Ultra Low Input served to prepare low-cell-number fractions. Study results and caveats: Detected again after the booster were most primary-vaccination clones, at 96% CD4 and 70% to 90% CD8. Sorted repertoires could include abundant contaminating clonotypes from bulk cells.

Template-switching 5'RACE yielded the TCR cDNA; a universal primer site and UMIs were added in the process. TCRdb reprocessed the 5' RACE reads with MiXCR, giving one entry per CDR3 protein. Counted here are a few hundred thousand distinct CDR3 sequences, 3% to 4.5% occurring once; the ten biggest clones make up 20% to 30%. With regard to this clonotype: What it binds is not known.

The germline V gene has CDR1 SQVTM and CDR2 ANQGSEA. This CDR3 spans 12 amino acids. V gave up 7 bases and J gave up 0 bases, with 9 bases separating them. The rearrangement links TRBV29-1 to TRBJ1-1; D is unresolved. The specimen comprised PBMCs, sampled 5 days after the yellow fever booster vaccination. The TCR comes from a man aged 18 to 30 who received the YFV17D yellow fever vaccine. The CDR3 DNA is TGCAGCGGCCTGGACTTGAACACTGAAGCTTTCTTT. Amino acid sequence: CSGLDLNTEAFF.